Below are 31 T cell receptor beta chains sequenced from a single sample in a study of spatial heterogeneity in lung cancer. TCRdb used MiXCR to reprocess the 5' RACE reads, holding one entry per CDR3 protein. The sample holds some 22,000 distinct CDR3 sequences; 4.5% to 7% are singletons and the top ten take 30% to 35%. This sample's time point: sample taken at primary tumor resection. The source material was PBMCs, sampled at surgery. The source is a male donor with early-stage non-small cell lung cancer.

V is TRBV6-5 and J is TRBJ2-5; D unclear. Trimming shortened V by 2 bases and J by 7 bases, and 5 bases separated the two germline ends. Germline V gene lookup returns CDR1 MNHEY and CDR2 SVGAGI. The CDR3 is made up of 11 amino acids. CDR3 region: CASSYDGTQYF. The CDR3 DNA follows: TGTGCCAGCAGTTACGATGGGACCCAGTACTTC.

This clonotype came up a few times. The CDR3: CASSYLGPGGRNGNTIYF. The CDR3 region has the DNA TGTGCCAGCAGTTACCTCGGACCGGGGGGGAGAAATGGAAACACCATATATTTT. This rearrangement joins TRBV6-5 to TRBJ1-3; possible D gene TRBD1, 5 bases. CDR3 length: 18 residues. The V end was cut by 2 bases, the J end by 3 bases, with 20 bases between. Germline CDR1 and CDR2: MNHEY and SVGAGI.

This clonotype showed up many times. The chain joins TRBV7-3 to TRBJ1-1; D not certain. Germline CDR1 reads SGHTA; CDR2 reads FQGTGA. CDR3 length: 13 amino acids. V dropped 3 bases and J dropped 1 base, with 6 bases sitting between them. The CDR3 DNA follows: TGTGCCAGCAGCTTCAACGAGAACACTGAAGCTTTCTTT. It is translated as CASSFNENTEAFF.

The chain has TRBV3-1 and TRBJ1-2, with D unclear. V was shortened by 1 base and J by 0 bases, with 6 bases between the two germline ends. Germline lookup yields CDR1 LGHDT and CDR2 YNNKEL (reference sequence). The CDR3 has 14 residues. Here the CDR3 DNA reads TGTGCCAGCAGCCAAGGACCAACTAACTATGGCTACACCTTC. This gives the protein CASSQGPTNYGYTF.

On this clonotype: A read error is possible here, since a much larger clone lies one base away. The rearrangement uses TRBV7-2 and TRBJ2-7; 9 nucleotides line up with TRBD1. The germline CDR1 and CDR2 sequences are SGHTA and FQGNSA. CDR3 length: 15 amino acids. The CDR3 nucleotides read TGTGCCGGCAGCCCCCGGGACAGGGCTTTGTACGAGCAGTACTTC. Its translation: CAGSPRDRALYEQYF.

This clonotype was found many times. The gene calls are TRBV10-2 and TRBJ2-1, with D tentatively TRBD2 (6 bases). CDR1 and CDR2 (germline): WSHSY, SAAADI. The CDR3 extends over 16 amino acids. Trimming cost V 6 bases and J 4 bases, with 19 bases left between them. CDR3 residues: CASRGVEGPWYNEQFF. The CDR3 DNA is TGCGCCAGCAGGGGAGTGGAGGGCCCTTGGTACAATGAGCAGTTCTTC.

This clonotype came up a few times. The chain links TRBV20-1 to TRBJ2-7, with 7 bases fitting TRBD2. This CDR3 is 14 amino acids long. Per germline, CDR1 DFQATT and CDR2 SNEGSKA (reference sequence). After removal of 2 bases from V and 12 bases from J, the junction contained 16 bases not matched to a gene. CDR3 bases: TGCAGTGCTAGACGCCCTAGCGGTATCTCCTCGGGGTACTTC. This codes for CSARRPSGISSGYF.

The sample holds many counts of this clonotype. The genes are TRBV12-3 or TRBV12-4 and TRBJ2-2; D ambiguous. This CDR3 is 13 amino acids long. V lost 6 bases to trimming and J lost 5 bases, with 10 bases between them. The CDR3 spells CASRLVPTGELFF. For the CDR3, the DNA is TGTGCCAGCAGACTTGTCCCGACCGGGGAGCTGTTTTTT.

In its sample, this clonotype was seen many times. V and J are TRBV27 and TRBJ1-5, with TRBD1 as a possible D gene (5 bases). The ends were cut back, 8 bases at V and 0 bases at J, with 17 bases in the middle. CDR1 MNHEY and CDR2 SMNVEV come from the germline V gene (reference sequence). The CDR3 covers 16 residues. The CDR3 protein is CASSQRWGSSNQPQHF. For the CDR3, the DNA is TGTGCCAGCTCCCAACGGTGGGGGAGTAGCAATCAGCCCCAGCATTTT.

This clonotype came up a few times. The chain couples TRBV5-1 to TRBJ1-5, with 8 bases fitting TRBD1. CDR1 is SGHRS, CDR2 YFSETQ, per germline. The CDR3 extends over 15 amino acids. The junction had 7 bases not matched to a gene; V was cut back by 4 bases and J by 4 bases. CDR3 coding DNA: TGCGCCAGCAGCGGGGAGAGACAGGGGAATCAGCCCCAGCATTTT. Translating it yields CASSGERQGNQPQHF.

This clonotype showed up many times. The chain carries TRBV7-9 and TRBJ2-3; D call uncertain. V was shortened by 5 bases and J by 1 base, with 7 bases between the two germline ends. Germline CDR1 SEHNR, CDR2 FQNEAQ (reference sequence). CDR3 length: 13 residues. The CDR3 loop reads CASSPTGTDTQYF. Written as DNA, the CDR3 is TGTGCCAGCAGCCCAACAGGCACAGATACGCAGTATTTT.

The genes are TRBV25-1 and TRBJ1-2; TRBD1 agrees at 7 bases. This CDR3 has 13 residues. The germline CDR1 and CDR2 sequences are MGHDK and SYGVNS. Germline trimming cut 8 bases from V and 6 bases from J; bases unmatched to any gene: 9. The CDR3 DNA is TGTGCCAGCTGGTCTGACAGGGACAATGGCTACACCTTC. Its protein product is CASWSDRDNGYTF.

This clonotype was seen many times. The chain combines TRBV3-1 with TRBJ2-1, with D uncertain. Germline CDR1 LGHDT, CDR2 YNNKEL (reference sequence). V lost 2 bases and J lost 13, with 9 bases in between. This CDR3 has 11 amino acids. This CDR3 reads CASSQSAHQFF. In nucleotides, the CDR3 is TGTGCCAGCAGCCAATCAGCCCATCAGTTCTTC.

The sample holds many counts of this clonotype. The DNA of the CDR3 is TGTGCCACCAGCAGAGGCCCGCCAGATACGCAGTATTTT. The encoded protein is CATSRGPPDTQYF. The chain couples TRBV15 to TRBJ2-3; no clear D. Per the germline V gene, CDR1 is LNHNV and CDR2 is YYDKDF (reference sequence). Trimming removed 1 base at V and 4 bases at J, with 6 bases between. The CDR3 is 13 amino acids.

The sample holds a few counts of this clonotype. The chain employs TRBV6-1 and TRBJ1-1; tentative D call: TRBD1 (6 bases). The V end lost 4 bases, the J end lost 2 bases, and 14 bases lay between the germline ends. This CDR3 is built from 15 residues. Germline-derived CDR1 and CDR2 are MNHNS and SASEGT. In DNA, the CDR3 is TGTGCCAGCAGTGCAAGGGACAATCATAACACTGAAGCTTTCTTT. It encodes CASSARDNHNTEAFF.

This clonotype was observed at least ten times. V gene TRBV28 combines with J gene TRBJ2-7; the D gene is possibly TRBD2 (6 bases). Trimming removed 9 bases at V and 4 bases at J, with 13 bases between. The CDR3 is 12 residues long. Germline values: CDR1 MDHEN, CDR2 SYDVKM. The CDR3 protein is CASWTEGYEQYF. As DNA, the CDR3 is TGTGCCAGTTGGACGGAGGGGTACGAGCAGTACTTC.

This clonotype qualifies as medium-sized (0.01 to 0.1%). The CDR3 coding sequence is TGTGCCAGCAGCGCCCGTACAGGGGGAGCTTTCTTT. This sequence encodes CASSARTGGAFF. This sequence joins TRBV11-3 and TRBJ1-1, with 8 positions matching TRBD1. V trimming: 5 bases; J trimming: 10 bases; junction bases outside the gene matches: 6. The CDR3 has 12 amino acids. Germline CDR1 is SGHNT and CDR2 is YENEEA.

The table lists this clonotype with a few counts. The chain couples TRBV5-1 to TRBJ1-6, with TRBD1 matching 9 bases. There are 14 residues in the CDR3. J was trimmed by 10 bases and V by 4 bases; bases with no gene match: 6. Germline V gene lookup returns CDR1 SGHRS and CDR2 YFSETQ. Written as DNA, the CDR3 is TGCGCCAGCAGCCGGGACAGGGATGCCTCACCCCTCCACTTT. This codes for CASSRDRDASPLHF.

This clonotype was recorded a few times. Sequence at one end of the junction differs from germline and may be a read error. This chain uses TRBV6-5 with TRBJ1-3, with a tentative D call TRBD1 (6 bases). CDR3 size: 16 residues. Germline V gives CDR1 MNHEY, CDR2 SVGAGI. CDR3 region: CPSSSRGQASGNTIYF. In DNA form, the CDR3 reads TGTCCCAGCAGTTCCCGGGGACAAGCCTCTGGAAACACCATATATTTT.

This clonotype was counted many times. CDR3 bases: TGTGCCAGCAGCTCAGGATACACCGGGGAGCTGTTTTTT. Amino acids: CASSSGYTGELFF. The rearrangement joins TRBV7-2 to TRBJ2-2; D not resolved. Trimming removed 4 bases at V and 3 bases at J, with 6 bases between. The germline CDR1 and CDR2 sequences are SGHTA and FQGNSA. The CDR3 has 13 residues.

The table lists this clonotype with a few counts. The chain has TRBV2 and TRBJ1-1, with a weak D call TRBD1 (5 bases). Germline loops: CDR1 SNHLY, CDR2 FYNNEI. This CDR3 has 14 residues. The V end was cut by 4 bases, the J end by 1 base, with 10 bases between. CDR3 DNA: TGTGCCAGCAGTGTACGACAGAAGAACACTGAAGCTTTCTTT. Translation: CASSVRQKNTEAFF.

In this sample, this clonotype turned up many times. The V call is TRBV7-7, the J call TRBJ2-1, with D possibly being TRBD2 (6 bases). This CDR3 contains 16 residues. Between the trimmed V and J ends, which lost 0 bases and 5 bases, there was a span of 14 bases. Per germline, CDR1 SSHAT and CDR2 FNYEAQ (reference sequence). As DNA, the CDR3 is TGTGCCAGCAGCTTAGCGCGGACTATCCCTAACAATGAGCAGTTCTTC. Translating gives CASSLARTIPNNEQFF.

At least ten counts were recorded for this clonotype. This chain connects TRBV11-2 to TRBJ1-1, with D possibly matching TRBD1 (5 bases). The CDR3 runs 13 residues. V lost 1 base and J lost 8, with 11 bases in between. Per germline, CDR1 SGHAT and CDR2 FQNNGV. The CDR3 region has the DNA TGTGCCAGCAGCTTAGGGGGCGTCAACGAAGCTTTCTTT. It encodes CASSLGGVNEAFF.

This clonotype has ten or more counts. V is TRBV2 and J is TRBJ2-2, with 11 bases fitting TRBD1. The J segment lost 5 bases and the V segment lost 6 bases, leaving 2 bases of the junction unmatched. This CDR3 has 14 amino acids. CDR1 and CDR2 (germline): SNHLY, FYNNEI. CDR3 sequence: CASRGQGGTGELFF. In nucleotides, the CDR3 is TGTGCCAGCAGGGGACAGGGGGGAACCGGGGAGCTGTTTTTT.

This clonotype came up many times. This chain connects TRBV28 to TRBJ1-2; 11 nucleotides agree with TRBD1. V shed 4 bases and J 7 bases; nucleotides not matched to a gene: 2. CDR3 length: 13 amino acids. CDR1 and CDR2 from the germline V gene are MDHEN and SYDVKM. As DNA, the CDR3 is TGTGCCAGCAGTTGGGACAGGGGGGGTGGCTACACCTTC. Its protein is CASSWDRGGGYTF.

This clonotype has at least ten counts. The chain couples TRBV20-1 to TRBJ1-4, with D tentatively TRBD1 (5 bases). This CDR3 is 12 amino acids long. The V end was cut by 4 bases, the J end by 8 bases, with 11 bases between. Germline values: CDR1 DFQATT, CDR2 SNEGSKA (reference sequence). CDR3 amino acids: CSATSRQEKLFF. In DNA, the CDR3 is TGCAGTGCTACGTCGCGACAGGAAAAACTGTTTTTT.

Of note for this clonotype: This clone may be a read error of a much larger clone one base away. This chain connects TRBV18 to TRBJ1-2; 7 bases match TRBD1. CDR1 and CDR2 from the germline V gene are KGHSH and LQKENI. CDR3 length: 13 amino acids. The CDR3 coding sequence is TGTGCCAGCTCAACGACAGGGAACTATGACTACACCTTC. Protein product: CASSTTGNYDYTF.

The V and J genes are TRBV20-1 and TRBJ2-7; 8 nucleotides match TRBD1. CDR1 and CDR2 (germline): DFQATT, SNEGSKA (reference sequence). Trimming at V came to 4 bases and at J to 3 bases, leaving 8 bases not matched to a gene. The CDR3 runs to 14 residues. The CDR3 DNA follows: TGCAGTGCTACCGGGGACAGGATTTTCTACGAGCAGTACTTC. It specifies CSATGDRIFYEQYF.

There are many counts of this clonotype. The chain links TRBV25-1 to TRBJ1-1, with 8 bases lining up with TRBD1. CDR1 MGHDK and CDR2 SYGVNS come from the germline V gene. V lost 3 bases, J lost 3 bases, and 0 bases stayed unmatched. The CDR3 length is 13 residues. The CDR3: CASSETGDTEAFF. Here the CDR3 DNA reads TGTGCCAGCAGTGAGACAGGGGACACTGAAGCTTTCTTT.

This clonotype was picked up many times. The chain links TRBV11-2 to TRBJ2-1; a possible D gene is TRBD2 (6 bases). Germline assignment: CDR1 SGHAT and CDR2 FQNNGV. Trimming left V 1 base short and J 12 bases short, with 10 bases between. CDR3 length equals 12 residues. Here the CDR3 reads CASSLAPGLQFF. The CDR3 DNA sequence: TGTGCCAGCAGCTTAGCTCCGGGACTGCAGTTCTTC.

The chain is built from TRBV7-3 and TRBJ2-2; the D gene is possibly TRBD1 (5 bases). The V gene's germline CDR1 is SGHTA and CDR2 FQGTGA. This CDR3 region has 15 residues. Between the trimmed V and J ends, which lost 0 bases and 5 bases, there was a span of 10 bases. The CDR3 DNA reads as TGTGCCAGCAGCTTAACTTCGGCAGGGACCGGGGAGCTGTTTTTT. This codes for CASSLTSAGTGELFF.